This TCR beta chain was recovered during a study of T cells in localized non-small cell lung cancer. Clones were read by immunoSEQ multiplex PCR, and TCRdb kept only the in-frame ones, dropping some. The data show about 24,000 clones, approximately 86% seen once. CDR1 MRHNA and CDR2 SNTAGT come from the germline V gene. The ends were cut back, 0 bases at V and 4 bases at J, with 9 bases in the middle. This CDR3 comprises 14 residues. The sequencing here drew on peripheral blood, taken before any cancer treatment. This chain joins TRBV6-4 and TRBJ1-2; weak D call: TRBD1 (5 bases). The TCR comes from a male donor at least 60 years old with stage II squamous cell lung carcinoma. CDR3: CASSDSSGIYGYTF. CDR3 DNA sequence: TGTGCCAGCAGTGACTCTTCAGGGATCTATGGCTACACCTTC.